The subject of this entry is one TCR beta chain. This entry comes from a study of technical replicates of blood from a few donors. Germline CDR1 and CDR2: MGHRA and YSYEKL. V was pared by 0 bases and J by 2 bases, with 20 bases between. The CDR3 contains 20 residues. Produced via immunoSEQ multiplex PCR; TCRdb's table is partial and in-frame only. The sample has 75,000 to 100,000 clones; 95% are singletons. V usage is TRBV4-1 and J usage is TRBJ1-6; D possibly corresponds to TRBD1 (5 bases). Sequencing input: T cells isolated from PBMCs. The receptor comes from a human donor in good health. The CDR3 here is CASSQEGGHWAGAYNSPLHF. For the CDR3, the DNA is TGCGCCAGCAGCCAAGAGGGAGGACATTGGGCCGGGGCCTATAATTCACCCCTCCACTTT.